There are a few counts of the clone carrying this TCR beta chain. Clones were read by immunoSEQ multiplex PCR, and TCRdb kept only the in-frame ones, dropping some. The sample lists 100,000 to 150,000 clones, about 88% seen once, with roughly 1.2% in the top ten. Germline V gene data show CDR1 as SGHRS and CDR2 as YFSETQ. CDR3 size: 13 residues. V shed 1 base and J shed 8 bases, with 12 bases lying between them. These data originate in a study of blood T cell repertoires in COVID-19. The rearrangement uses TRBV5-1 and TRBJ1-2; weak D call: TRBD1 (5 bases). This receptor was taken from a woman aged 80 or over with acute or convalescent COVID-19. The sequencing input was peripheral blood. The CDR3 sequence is CASSLRPGNGYTF. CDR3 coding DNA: TGCGCCAGCAGCTTGAGGCCAGGGAACGGCTACACCTTC.